This T cell receptor beta chain was sequenced for a study of beta chain features in type 1 diabetes. Findings and limits, study-wide: TCRB CDR3s were moderately but significantly shorter in Type 1 diabetes patients in all four CD4+ subsets.

CDR3 length: 14 amino acids. Germline CDR1 reads SEHNR; CDR2 reads FQNEAQ (reference sequence). The V and J ends lost 4 bases and 1 base respectively, with 10 bases between them. On this clone itself: The antigen is unknown.

TCRB transcripts that were expressed got sequenced, as all of the isolated RNA had been reverse transcribed. Using immunoSEQ multiplex PCR, the repertoire was profiled, and TCRdb retains in-frame clones only, with some absent. In the table there are 240,000 or so clones, roughly 22% of which are singletons. The sequenced sample was naive CD4+ T cells from blood. The sequence was collected from a middle-aged woman with type 1 diabetes. The chain links TRBV7-9 to TRBJ1-1; TRBD1 might be the D (5 bases). For the CDR3, the DNA is TGTGCCAGCAGCTCGGACAAACCGAACACTGAAGCTTTCTTT. Protein: CASSSDKPNTEAFF. Full variable domain (outside the CDR3, taken from reference TRBV7-9 and TRBJ1-1): DTGVSQNPRHKITKRGQNVTFRCDPISEHNRLYWYRQTLGQGPEFLTYFQNEAQLEKSRLLSDRFSAERPKGSFSTLEIQRTEQGDSAMYLCASSSDKPNTEAFFGQGTRLTVV.